Following are 25 T cell receptor beta chains from one sample sequenced in a study of cytomegalovirus exposure and HLA in healthy donors. Primers: 60 Vbeta forward and 13 Jbeta reverse. Only in-frame clones appear in the TCRdb table, and some are missing; sequencing was by immunoSEQ multiplex PCR. Counted here are about 100,000 clones, around 80% occurring once; the ten biggest clones make up about 7.3%. What was sequenced was PBMCs. These receptors were taken from a man aged 25-45 years in good health and CMV-seronegative.

Only a few counts were recorded for this clone. The genes are TRBV6-5 and TRBJ1-4; D unresolved. The CDR3 extends over 15 amino acids. The V gene lost 4 bases and the J gene lost 4 bases, with 13 bases spanning the gap. CDR1 is MNHEY, CDR2 SVGAGI, per germline. The CDR3 loop is CASSSSALFNEKLFF. The CDR3 coding sequence is TGTGCCAGCAGTTCCTCAGCCCTGTTTAATGAAAAACTGTTTTTT.

This clone was picked up one time. The V gene is TRBV30, the J gene TRBJ2-1; 7 bases are shared with TRBD1. V was clipped by 4 bases and J by 10 bases; unmatched bases: 7. Germline CDR1 GTSNPN, CDR2 SVGIG (reference sequence). CDR3 length: 12 residues. As DNA, the CDR3 is TGTGCCTGGATTGGGACAGCAAGAGAGCAGTTCTTC. Its translation: CAWIGTAREQFF.

The V gene is TRBV5-4, the J gene TRBJ2-4; tentative D call: TRBD2 (7 bases). Per germline, CDR1 SGHNT and CDR2 YYREEE (reference sequence). V lost 2 bases, J lost 3 bases, and 15 bases lay in between. This CDR3 contains 16 residues. The CDR3 DNA reads as TGTGCCAGCAGCTTTGGGGGGGCCGAAGGCAAAAACATTCAGTACTTC. Translation: CASSFGGAEGKNIQYF. Full variable domain (missing parts from reference TRBV5-4 and TRBJ2-4): ETGVTQSPTHLIKTRGQQVTLRCSSQSGHNTVSWYQQALGQGPQFIFQYYREEENGRGNFPPRFSGLQFPNYSSELNVNALELDDSALYLCASSFGGAEGKNIQYFGAGTRLSVL.

The chain combines TRBV7-6 with TRBJ2-7; D may be TRBD1 (5 bases). Trimming shortened V by 8 bases and J by 3 bases, and 14 bases separated the two germline ends. Per the germline V gene, CDR1 is SGHVS and CDR2 is FNYEAQ. The CDR3 totals 13 residues. In DNA, the CDR3 is TGTGCCAGCTCCCGACAGATAGACTACGAGCAGTACTTC. Translation gives CASSRQIDYEQYF.

This CDR3 reads CASSTYLAGSETQYF. The CDR3 region has the DNA TGTGCCAGCAGTACCTATCTAGCGGGATCAGAGACCCAGTACTTC. V usage is TRBV7-9 and J usage is TRBJ2-5; 9 positions agree with TRBD2. CDR1 is SEHNR and CDR2 is FQNEAQ in the germline V gene (reference sequence). The length of the CDR3 is 15 residues. V shed 6 bases and J 4 bases; nucleotides not matched to a gene: 9.

The chain couples TRBV11-2 to TRBJ2-3, with TRBD2 matching 7 bases. This CDR3 region has 15 residues. V was pared by 3 bases and J by 3 bases, with 6 bases of the junction left unmatched. In germline, CDR1 is SGHAT, CDR2 FQNNGV. The CDR3 nucleotides read TGTGCCAGCAGCTTGGAGGGAGGGAAAACAGATACGCAGTATTTT. It yields the protein CASSLEGGKTDTQYF. The full variable domain, completed using reference TRBV11-2 and TRBJ2-3, is EAGVAQSPRYKIIEKRQSVAFWCNPISGHATLYWYQQILGQGPKLLIQFQNNGVVDDSQLPKDRFSAERLKGVDSTLKIQPAKLEDSAVYLCASSLEGGKTDTQYFGPGTRLTVL.

Here the CDR3 DNA reads TGCGCCAGCAGCTTGGCGGGGGACAGGGCCCACGAGCAGTACTTC. Protein: CASSLAGDRAHEQYF. The rearrangement joins TRBV5-1 to TRBJ2-7; TRBD1 matches 9 bases. The CDR3 covers 15 residues. V lost 0 bases and J lost 5; bases outside the gene matches: 6. Germline loops: CDR1 SGHRS, CDR2 YFSETQ.

The gene calls are TRBV7-6 and TRBJ2-3; 9 nucleotides line up with TRBD2. The CDR3 length is 16 residues. Germline V gene data show CDR1 as SGHVS and CDR2 as FNYEAQ. V lost 5 bases to trimming and J lost 0 bases; unmatched junction nucleotides: 6. CDR3 coding DNA: TGTGCCAGCAGCCGGTTTGCGGGGGGGAGCACAGATACGCAGTATTTT. Its protein is CASSRFAGGSTDTQYF. Using reference TRBV7-6 and TRBJ2-3 for the parts outside the CDR3, the full variable domain is GAGVSQSPRYKVTKRGQDVALRCDPISGHVSLYWYRQALGQGPEFLTYFNYEAQQDKSGLPNDRFSAERPEGSISTLTIQRTEQRDSAMYRCASSRFAGGSTDTQYFGPGTRLTVL.

This chain links TRBV9 with TRBJ2-7; 10 bases match TRBD2. The trim removed 3 bases at V and 0 bases at J, leaving 3 bases unmatched. The CDR3 spans 15 residues. CDR1 SGDLS and CDR2 YYNGEE come from the germline V gene. The CDR3 DNA sequence: TGTGCCAGCAGCGCTAGCGGGGGAGACTCCTACGAGCAGTACTTC. It translates to CASSASGGDSYEQYF.

The chain is built from TRBV25-1 and TRBJ2-7; D may be TRBD2 (7 bases). Per germline, CDR1 MGHDK and CDR2 SYGVNS. This CDR3 region has 13 residues. The V gene lost 3 bases and the J gene lost 8 bases, with 14 bases spanning the gap. CDR3 nucleotide sequence: TGTGCCAGCAGTGACACGGGGGGCGTCAAGCAGTACTTC. Amino acids: CASSDTGGVKQYF.

This clone was seen only once. V gene TRBV5-4 combines with J gene TRBJ2-3, with 11 positions matching TRBD2. The CDR3 loop spans 14 amino acids. V was clipped by 5 bases and J by 5 bases; unmatched bases: 4. Germline lookup yields CDR1 SGHNT and CDR2 YYREEE (reference sequence). CDR3 region: CASRLAGGVDTQYF. In DNA form, the CDR3 reads TGTGCCAGCAGGCTAGCGGGGGGAGTAGATACGCAGTATTTT.

This rearrangement joins TRBV7-2 to TRBJ2-3, with TRBD1 matching over 8 bases. V shed 5 bases and J 4 bases; nucleotides not matched to a gene: 11. CDR3 length equals 16 residues. Germline CDR1 SGHTA, CDR2 FQGNSA. As DNA, the CDR3 is TGTGCCAGCAGCCCCGGACAGGGTAGAGGGGCAGATACGCAGTATTTT. Amino acid sequence: CASSPGQGRGADTQYF.

This sequence joins TRBV30 and TRBJ1-3; no reliable D call. The CDR3 extends over 12 amino acids. Per the germline V gene, CDR1 is GTSNPN and CDR2 is SVGIG (reference sequence). V lost 7 bases to trimming and J lost 5 bases, with 12 bases between them. The CDR3 region is CAYSPSRNTIYF. CDR3 nucleotides: TGTGCCTACTCACCTAGTAGAAACACCATATATTTT.

The chain is built from TRBV2 and TRBJ2-5; TRBD1 matches 8 bases. CDR1 SNHLY and CDR2 FYNNEI come from the germline V gene. The CDR3 is 14 residues long. V shed 6 bases and J 2 bases; nucleotides not matched to a gene: 5. The CDR3 spells CASSADRGQETQYF. CDR3 sequence (DNA): TGTGCCAGCAGCGCTGACAGGGGACAAGAGACCCAGTACTTC.

The V gene is TRBV7-2, the J gene TRBJ2-7; D might be TRBD1 (5 bases). Trimming took 5 bases from V and 3 from J, leaving 11 bases between them. This CDR3 region has 13 residues. Germline CDR1 reads SGHTA; CDR2 reads FQGNSA. CDR3 region: CASSLDRVYEQYF. The DNA for the CDR3 is TGTGCCAGCAGCCTAGACAGAGTCTACGAGCAGTACTTC.

This chain uses TRBV6-4 with TRBJ1-1; no clear D gene. Trimming removed 2 bases from V and 4 bases from J, with 17 bases in between. This CDR3 spans 16 amino acids. In germline, CDR1 is MRHNA, CDR2 SNTAGT. CDR3 protein: CASSDNEGAGSTEAFF. In DNA form, the CDR3 reads TGTGCCAGCAGTGACAATGAGGGAGCTGGATCCACTGAAGCTTTCTTT.

This chain links TRBV9 with TRBJ1-3; D gene unclear. This CDR3 spans 13 amino acids. Germline assignment: CDR1 SGDLS and CDR2 YYNGEE. V was shortened by 3 bases and J by 0 bases, with 4 bases between the two germline ends. The CDR3 loop reads CASSASSGNTIYF. DNA for the CDR3: TGTGCCAGCAGCGCCAGCTCTGGAAACACCATATATTTT. Complete variable domain (other parts from reference TRBV9 and TRBJ1-3): DSGVTQTPKHLITATGQRVTLRCSPRSGDLSVYWYQQSLDQGLQFLIQYYNGEERAKGNILERFSAQQFPDLHSELNLSSLELGDSALYFCASSASSGNTIYFGEGSWLTVV.

The genes are TRBV7-8 and TRBJ2-7; 11 bases map to TRBD2. This CDR3 has 17 residues. CDR1 and CDR2 from the germline V gene are SGHVS and FQNEAQ. Unmatched junction bases numbered 6, after V lost 1 base and J lost 1 base. Here the CDR3 DNA reads TGTGCCAGCAGCTTAGGACTAGCGGGGTTCAATTCCTACGAGCAGTACTTC. This gives the protein CASSLGLAGFNSYEQYF.

This clone appeared a single time. This sequence joins TRBV6-4 and TRBJ2-3; TRBD2 matches at 9 bases. With V trimmed by 3 bases and J by 0 bases, 4 bases remained unmatched. Germline lookup yields CDR1 MRHNA and CDR2 SNTAGT. This CDR3 spans 16 amino acids. Here the CDR3 DNA reads TGTGCCAGCAGTGATTTAGCGGGAGCTAGCACAGATACGCAGTATTTT. It specifies CASSDLAGASTDTQYF.

This clone showed up just once. This sequence joins TRBV9 and TRBJ1-4, with a tentative D call TRBD1 (5 bases). The germline gives CDR1 SGDLS, CDR2 YYNGEE. CDR3 length: 14 residues. V lost 3 bases to trimming and J lost 8 bases, with 14 bases between them. CDR3 loop: CASSAMWGQEKLFF. As DNA, the CDR3 is TGTGCCAGCAGCGCCATGTGGGGCCAAGAAAAACTGTTTTTT.

The chain joins TRBV7-9 to TRBJ2-1; TRBD1 is a possible D gene (6 bases). This CDR3 spans 14 amino acids. The V end was cut by 5 bases, the J end by 7 bases, with 15 bases between. The germline V gene encodes CDR1 SEHNR and CDR2 FQNEAQ (reference sequence). The CDR3 region is CASSPAGENNEQFF. The CDR3 DNA reads as TGTGCCAGCAGCCCCGCAGGGGAGAATAATGAGCAGTTCTTC.

This chain links TRBV19 with TRBJ1-2; a weak D match, TRBD1 (6 bases). Germline CDR1 reads LNHDA; CDR2 reads SQIVND (reference sequence). Trimming removed 5 bases at V and 7 bases at J, with 17 bases between. This CDR3 region has 14 residues. This CDR3 is CASSPGAGDPGYTF. Here the CDR3 DNA reads TGTGCCAGTAGTCCCGGGGCAGGGGACCCTGGCTACACCTTC. Using reference TRBV19 and TRBJ1-2 for the parts outside the CDR3, the full variable domain is DGGITQSPKYLFRKEGQNVTLSCEQNLNHDAMYWYRQDPGQGLRLIYYSQIVNDFQKGDIAEGYSVSREKKESFPLTVTSAQKNPTAFYLCASSPGAGDPGYTFGSGTRLTVV.

The genes are TRBV10-3 and TRBJ2-2, with 9 bases that match TRBD1. V trimming: 9 bases; J trimming: 5 bases; junction bases outside the gene matches: 7. CDR1 and CDR2 (germline): ENHRY, SYGVKD. The CDR3 runs to 14 residues. The CDR3 loop is CAMTTGGKTGELFF. The CDR3 DNA reads TGTGCCATGACGACAGGGGGAAAGACCGGGGAGCTGTTTTTT.

The chain is built from TRBV7-2 and TRBJ2-3; 13 nucleotides match TRBD2. Germline lookup yields CDR1 SGHTA and CDR2 FQGNSA. This CDR3 region has 17 residues. Germline trimming cut 3 bases from V and 1 base from J; bases unmatched to any gene: 4. CDR3 sequence: CASSFGTSGTGTDTQYF. The CDR3 DNA reads TGTGCCAGCAGCTTTGGGACTAGCGGGACTGGCACAGATACGCAGTATTTT.

The V call is TRBV4-1, the J call TRBJ2-3; D is perhaps TRBD1 (5 bases). The germline V gene has CDR1 MGHRA and CDR2 YSYEKL. The V end was cut by 9 bases, the J end by 4 bases, with 17 bases between. CDR3 length: 14 amino acids. The CDR3 DNA sequence: TGCGCCAGTCGTGGCGTAGGGGCGCCAGATACGCAGTATTTT. This encodes CASRGVGAPDTQYF.